This T cell receptor beta chain derives from a study of OX40 agonist ivuxolimab in advanced cancers. Overall study context: Across the patients, intravenous ivuxolimab was delivered every 2 weeks at 0.01 to 10 mg/kg.

Findings and limits, study-wide: Among the least clonally expanded were partial responders at 0.1-3.0 mg/kg. At 0.1 to 3.0 mg/kg and by week 6, CD4+ and CD8+ T cells in the blood had expanded clonally. Researchers did not determine the expanded peripheral T cells' antigen specificity.

CDR1 WNHNN and CDR2 SYGVQD come from the germline V gene (reference sequence). The CDR3 spans 13 residues. The trim removed 0 bases at V and 7 bases at J, leaving 3 bases unmatched. Concerning this clone: Its antigen is undetermined.

This table comes from immunoSEQ multiplex PCR, and its TCRdb copy is limited to in-frame clones, with some not included. The sample includes tens of thousands of clones, about 87% of them seen just once. The specimen was CD4+ or CD8+ T cells sorted from blood, collected in a trial of the OX40 agonist ivuxolimab. The source of this sequence is an adult with an advanced solid tumor such as melanoma, head and neck, liver or kidney cancer. The chain carries TRBV10-1 and TRBJ2-7, with 7 bases aligning to TRBD2. CDR3 residues: CASSESGGEEQYF. The CDR3 DNA follows: TGCGCCAGCAGTGAGTCGGGGGGGGAAGAGCAGTACTTC.